The 5 T cell receptor beta chains presented below share a single source sample, sequenced in a study of cytomegalovirus exposure and HLA in healthy donors (dated by TCRdb to the late 2010s). Receptor amplification or capture employed the immunoSEQ multiplex PCR assay. In TCRdb, the immuneACCESS table is reduced to in-frame sequences with V and J assigned. These tables do not hold every clone; where another copy was compared, an unresolved V gene accounts for under half, and the others remain unexplained. This sample gives about 200,000 clones in total; 83% of them show up just once. Roughly 5.5% of the sample belongs to the ten largest clones. The sample comprised PBMCs. These receptors originate from a woman aged 18-30 years in good health and CMV-seronegative.

This clone has more than one count but fewer than ten. The CDR3 DNA reads TGTGCCAGCAGCTACAGGGTATCCGGGGAGCTGTTTTTT. Translating it yields CASSYRVSGELFF. The rearrangement uses TRBV7-2 and TRBJ2-2; a possible D gene is TRBD1 (6 bases). This CDR3 has 13 residues. The ends were cut back, 4 bases at V and 6 bases at J, with 9 bases in the middle. Looked up from germline, CDR1 is SGHTA and CDR2 is FQGNSA.

This rearrangement joins TRBV27 to TRBJ1-2, with a weak D call TRBD1 (5 bases). In germline, CDR1 is MNHEY, CDR2 SMNVEV (reference sequence). V was cut by 5 bases and J by 4 bases, with 14 bases left in between. There are 14 residues in the CDR3. CDR3 in amino acids: CASSPAPDSYGYTF. The CDR3 DNA sequence: TGTGCCAGCAGTCCAGCCCCTGACAGCTATGGCTACACCTTC.

This chain links TRBV5-1 with TRBJ2-3, with a tentative D call TRBD1 (6 bases). V was pared by 1 base and J by 4 bases, with 10 bases between. Germline V CDR1 and CDR2: SGHRS, YFSETQ. The CDR3 covers 14 residues. The CDR3 here is CASSLYRVADTQYF. The DNA of the CDR3 is TGCGCCAGCAGCTTGTACAGGGTGGCAGATACGCAGTATTTT.

This chain connects TRBV7-9 to TRBJ2-7, with D uncertain. The V end was cut by 5 bases, the J end by 2 bases, with 7 bases between. Germline V gives CDR1 SEHNR, CDR2 FQNEAQ (reference sequence). The CDR3 length is 12 residues. The DNA for the CDR3 is TGTGCCAGCAGCACCGATACCTACGAGCAGTACTTC. Its translation: CASSTDTYEQYF.

A few counts support this clone. The rearrangement uses TRBV5-1 and TRBJ2-3; TRBD2 agrees at 9 bases. V was pared by 0 bases and J by 6 bases, with 2 bases of the junction left unmatched. This CDR3 comprises 14 residues. From germline, CDR1 is SGHRS and CDR2 YFSETQ. CDR3 DNA: TGCGCCAGCAGCTTGGAAAGCGGGGGGGATACGCAGTATTTT. Its protein product is CASSLESGGDTQYF.